The present entry profiles one T cell receptor beta chain with its context. Antigen: not known. The data originate from a study of STAT5B mutations in CD4+ large granular lymphocyte leukemia. Study-level background: Healthy donors showed HLA-associated enrichment of the CDR3 'QG' motif. Findings of the study overall: No patients shared main leukemic clonotypes, though about 24% appeared at low frequency elsewhere. TRBV06-family usage was enriched in top patient clones (8/27) versus controls (2/35).

The CDR3 consists of 14 residues. The germline gives CDR1 SGHVS, CDR2 FQNEAQ. Profiled with immunoSEQ multiplex PCR; TCRdb holds only in-frame clones, not every one. Of fewer than 40,000 clones in the sample, approximately 91% are singletons; the top ten hold 0.4% to 0.5%. The sequencing sample was made of CD4+ T cells from blood buffy coats. The chain employs TRBV7-8 and TRBJ2-5; 9 bases agree with TRBD1. The J call may be incorrect, as the DNA end agrees better with TRBJ2-7. The receptor comes from a human donor in good health. CDR3 nucleotide sequence: TGTGCCAGCAGCCTTGAGGGACAGGGCTACGAGCAGTACTTC. This codes for CASSLEGQGYEQYF.